This TCR beta chain originates from a study of cytomegalovirus exposure and HLA in healthy donors. Whole-study results and caveats: An analysis was carried out later, and it reportedly showed fewer N-insertions in an Asian-associated ancestry cluster than the approximately 710-donor mean. In a later analysis, TCR beta V- and J-gene trimming was associated with a missense DCLRE1C variant.

Germline V gene sequence: CDR1 MDHEN, CDR2 SYDVKM. Trimming cost V 1 base and J 6 bases, with 6 bases left between them. This CDR3 has 13 residues. Nominally healthy donors were sampled, though unrecorded immune exposures were likely. A word on this clone: Its specificity is not known. The same CDR3 is also encoded by other DNA sequences in this sample.

In the PCR, 60 Vbeta and 13 Jbeta primers were used. Libraries were prepared by immunoSEQ multiplex PCR; TCRdb keeps only in-frame clonotypes and omits some of them. The table lists 150,000 to 200,000 clones, around three quarters of them singletons. Sequencing was carried out using PBMCs. The chain links TRBV28 to TRBJ1-4; unclear D gene. The receptor was derived from a woman aged 40 to 50 in good health and CMV-seronegative. As DNA, the CDR3 is TGTGCCAGCAGTTTATCGGTTGATGAAAAACTGTTTTTT. Its protein product is CASSLSVDEKLFF.